The 31 T cell receptor beta chains reported below all come from one sample, sequenced in a study of memory CD4+ T cells and cytomegalovirus serostatus. Measured with immunoSEQ multiplex PCR; TCRdb has only the in-frame clones, and not every one. The repertoire holds around 60,000 clones, with around 82% as singletons. The sort gate was single viable CD3+CD4+CD8-CD45RO+ cells for memory CD4+ T cells. The sample was memory CD4+ T cells from blood. The receptors were sampled from an adult in good health and CMV-seronegative. Some clones in this sample may be carry-over from other donors' samples.

The chain uses TRBV5-1 and TRBJ2-7; D unclear. CDR1 and CDR2 from the germline V gene are SGHRS and YFSETQ. The CDR3 contains 12 residues. The ends were cut back, 3 bases at V and 4 bases at J, with 8 bases in the middle. CDR3 sequence: CASSSYGYEQYF. The CDR3 DNA sequence: TGCGCCAGCAGCTCCTACGGGTACGAGCAGTACTTC.

Only one count was recorded for this clone. V is TRBV2 and J is TRBJ2-7; perhaps TRBD2 as D (6 bases). Germline assignment: CDR1 SNHLY and CDR2 FYNNEI. The CDR3 loop spans 13 amino acids. Trimming removed 4 bases from V and 4 bases from J, with 11 bases in between. The CDR3 DNA is TGTGCCAGCAGTGGTTCTAGCGTATACGAGCAGTACTTC. Translated: CASSGSSVYEQYF.

The chain has TRBV27 and TRBJ1-1; perhaps TRBD1 as D (6 bases). This CDR3 contains 15 residues. Germline CDR1 is MNHEY and CDR2 is SMNVEV (reference sequence). V lost 6 bases, J lost 4 bases, and 18 bases lay in between. The CDR3 spells CASSLERGGVTEAFF. CDR3 nucleotides: TGTGCCAGCAGCCTGGAAAGGGGGGGGGTCACTGAAGCTTTCTTT.

The chain is built from TRBV25-1 and TRBJ2-1, with 7 bases that match TRBD2. This CDR3 spans 18 amino acids. J gave up 3 bases and V 4 bases, and 15 bases lay outside the gene matches. CDR1 is MGHDK, CDR2 SYGVNS, per germline. CDR3 residues: CASSVLGLAGENYNEQFF. The CDR3 nucleotides read TGTGCCAGCAGTGTCCTGGGCTTAGCGGGTGAAAACTACAATGAGCAGTTCTTC.

The chain recombines TRBV5-1 with TRBJ2-3, with 8 positions matching TRBD2. The V gene's germline CDR1 is SGHRS and CDR2 YFSETQ. Germline trimming cut 2 bases from V and 4 bases from J; bases unmatched to any gene: 15. The CDR3 has 18 amino acids. CDR3: CASSFKGLAGTVADTQYF. As DNA, the CDR3 is TGCGCCAGCAGCTTTAAGGGGCTAGCGGGTACCGTCGCAGATACGCAGTATTTT.

The genes are TRBV2 and TRBJ2-1; D possibly corresponds to TRBD1 (6 bases). The V and J ends lost 2 bases and 8 bases respectively, with 10 bases between them. The CDR3 totals 13 residues. Germline assignment: CDR1 SNHLY and CDR2 FYNNEI. The DNA of the CDR3 is TGTGCCAGCAGTGAATTGAGACAGGATGAGCAGTTCTTC. Protein product: CASSELRQDEQFF. The variable domain in full, completed from reference TRBV2 and TRBJ2-1, reads EPEVTQTPSHQVTQMGQEVILRCVPISNHLYFYWYRQILGQKVEFLVSFYNNEISEKSEIFDDQFSVERPDGSNFTLKIRSTKLEDSAMYFCASSELRQDEQFFGPGTRLTVL.

This rearrangement joins TRBV28 to TRBJ2-3, with a tentative D call TRBD1 (6 bases). V was trimmed by 5 bases and J by 10 bases, leaving 10 bases between them. Looked up from germline, CDR1 is MDHEN and CDR2 is SYDVKM. The CDR3 totals 11 residues. The CDR3 region has the DNA TGTGCCAGCAGTGCCAAGGGGGCGCAGTATTTT. This sequence encodes CASSAKGAQYF.

This rearrangement joins TRBV11-2 to TRBJ2-2, with a possible D match to TRBD1 (5 bases). V was pared by 3 bases and J by 0 bases, with 8 bases between. CDR1 is SGHAT, CDR2 FQNNGV, per germline. The CDR3 totals 15 residues. The CDR3 coding sequence is TGTGCCAGCAGCTTGGGGCAGTCGAACACCGGGGAGCTGTTTTTT. Amino acids: CASSLGQSNTGELFF.

This chain links TRBV5-4 with TRBJ2-1; D is uncertain. This CDR3 is 16 amino acids long. Germline CDR1 is SGHNT and CDR2 is YYREEE (reference sequence). Trimming stripped 0 bases from V and 6 bases from J, with 16 bases between. The CDR3 nucleotides read TGTGCCAGCAGCTTGGCCGTCGGGTGGCTTGGCAATGAGCAGTTCTTC. Translating it yields CASSLAVGWLGNEQFF.

The rearrangement uses TRBV27 and TRBJ1-1, with D perhaps matching TRBD1 (6 bases). The CDR3 extends over 14 amino acids. Trimming took off 6 bases at V and 5 bases at J, with 16 bases between the two ends. Germline CDR1 is MNHEY and CDR2 is SMNVEV (reference sequence). The CDR3 region has the DNA TGTGCCAGCAGCCCAACAGGGCCGCGGACTGAAGCTTTCTTT. Protein product: CASSPTGPRTEAFF.

The V call is TRBV7-3, the J call TRBJ2-7; 9 nucleotides match TRBD1. From germline, CDR1 is SGHTA and CDR2 FQGTGA. The CDR3 runs 13 residues. The ends lost 5 bases at V and 6 bases at J; junction bases unmatched: 5. The CDR3 DNA follows: TGTGCCAGCAGCCCGGGACAGGGTACCGAGCAGTACTTC. Amino acids: CASSPGQGTEQYF.

This sequence joins TRBV9 and TRBJ2-3, with D possibly TRBD2 on 5 matching bases. The ends were cut back, 0 bases at V and 1 base at J, with 9 bases in the middle. The CDR3 has 15 residues. Germline V lookup: CDR1 SGDLS, CDR2 YYNGEE. The CDR3 protein is CASSVGGKGTDTQYF. The CDR3, as DNA: TGTGCCAGCAGCGTAGGAGGGAAGGGCACAGATACGCAGTATTTT.

This chain joins TRBV2 and TRBJ2-1; 7 positions match TRBD2. Trimming took 6 bases from V and 5 from J; bases not matched to a gene: 7. Germline V CDR1 and CDR2: SNHLY, FYNNEI. This CDR3 region has 14 residues. Here the CDR3 reads CASSRTSGDNEQFF. CDR3 DNA: TGTGCCAGCAGCCGGACTAGTGGAGACAATGAGCAGTTCTTC.

This clone was found once. V and J are TRBV27 and TRBJ1-4, with a possible D match to TRBD1 (6 bases). In germline, CDR1 is MNHEY, CDR2 SMNVEV (reference sequence). Trimming left V 7 bases short and J 7 bases short, with 16 bases between. The CDR3 is 14 amino acids. The CDR3 reads CASTTRGTGEKLFF. DNA of the CDR3: TGTGCCAGCACCACAAGGGGGACGGGTGAAAAACTGTTTTTT. Supplemented by reference TRBV27 and TRBJ1-4, the full variable domain reads EAQVTQNPRYLITVTGKKLTVTCSQNMNHEYMSWYRQDPGLGLRQIYYSMNVEVTDKGDVPEGYKVSRKEKRNFPLILESPSPNQTSLYFCASTTRGTGEKLFFGSGTQLSVL.

This rearrangement joins TRBV27 to TRBJ2-2; no definite D call. Germline V CDR1 and CDR2: MNHEY, SMNVEV (reference sequence). Trimming left V 5 bases short and J 0 bases short, with 22 bases between. This CDR3 contains 19 residues. The CDR3 loop reads CASSTILLGEWTNTGELFF. DNA of the CDR3: TGTGCCAGCAGTACTATTCTCCTCGGAGAGTGGACGAACACCGGGGAGCTGTTTTTT.

The rearrangement links TRBV6-6 to TRBJ1-1; no reliable D call. The CDR3 extends over 14 amino acids. Trimming shortened V by 2 bases and J by 7 bases, and 14 bases separated the two germline ends. Germline CDR1 reads MNHNY; CDR2 reads SVGAGI (reference sequence). CDR3 nucleotide sequence: TGTGCCAGCAGTTACACAACTTGGTCGGTTGAAGCTTTCTTT. Residues: CASSYTTWSVEAFF.

The chain has TRBV9 and TRBJ2-7; either TRBD1 or TRBD2 may fit D (5 bases each). The CDR3 extends over 15 amino acids. The ends were cut back, 3 bases at V and 4 bases at J, with 17 bases in the middle. The germline V gene has CDR1 SGDLS and CDR2 YYNGEE. For the CDR3, the DNA is TGTGCCAGCAGCGAACAGTCGGGGCCGGAATACGAGCAGTACTTC. Translating gives CASSEQSGPEYEQYF.

V usage is TRBV30 and J usage is TRBJ1-5; tentatively, D is TRBD1 (5 bases). The V end was cut by 3 bases, the J end by 5 bases, with 11 bases between. Looked up from germline, CDR1 is GTSNPN and CDR2 is SVGIG (reference sequence). CDR3 length equals 13 residues. CDR3 sequence (DNA): TGTGCCTGGAGCCGGGGAGGGGATCAGCCCCAGCATTTT. Translation: CAWSRGGDQPQHF.

This chain links TRBV5-8 with TRBJ1-1; 10 bases map to TRBD1. The CDR3 extends over 15 amino acids. Trimming took 0 bases from V and 4 from J; bases not matched to a gene: 3. Germline V gene data show CDR1 as SGHTS and CDR2 as YDEGEE. CDR3 sequence (DNA): TGTGCCAGCAGCTTGGCTAGGACAGGGGGCACTGAAGCTTTCTTT. It specifies CASSLARTGGTEAFF. Looking up the rest from reference TRBV5-8 and TRBJ1-1 gives the full variable domain: EAGVTQSPTHLIKTRGQQATLRCSPISGHTSVYWYQQALGLGLQFLLWYDEGEERNRGNFPPRFSGRQFPNYSSELNVNALELEDSALYLCASSLARTGGTEAFFGQGTRLTVV.

The rearrangement uses TRBV5-1 and TRBJ2-5; D is unclear. V lost 4 bases, J lost 4 bases, and 20 bases lay in between. The CDR3 runs 16 residues. Germline V CDR1 and CDR2: SGHRS, YFSETQ. The CDR3, as DNA: TGCGCCAGCAGCCCCTCTGACGGTTTATGGGGAGAGACCCAGTACTTC. Translated: CASSPSDGLWGETQYF.

The genes are TRBV27 and TRBJ2-3, with D hard to call. The CDR3 runs 13 residues. With 3 bases removed from V and 1 base from J, the gap between germline ends came to 5 bases. In germline, CDR1 is MNHEY, CDR2 SMNVEV (reference sequence). The CDR3 sequence is CASSFRRTDTQYF. The DNA of the CDR3 is TGTGCCAGCAGTTTCCGGCGCACAGATACGCAGTATTTT.

This rearrangement joins TRBV29-1 to TRBJ1-2; the D gene is possibly TRBD1 (5 bases). V was trimmed by 1 base and J by 2 bases, leaving 11 bases between them. The germline CDR1 and CDR2 sequences are SQVTM and ANQGSEA. CDR3 length equals 14 residues. The CDR3 reads CSVEGRGKNYGYTF. The CDR3 bases are TGCAGCGTTGAAGGGCGGGGGAAGAACTATGGCTACACCTTC.

The chain employs TRBV5-1 and TRBJ1-1; D is ambiguous. This CDR3 is built from 15 residues. CDR1 SGHRS and CDR2 YFSETQ come from the germline V gene. The V gene lost 4 bases and the J gene lost 1 base, with 14 bases spanning the gap. The CDR3 region is CASSLTLDGNTEAFF. The CDR3, as DNA: TGCGCCAGCAGCCTGACTCTGGACGGGAACACTGAAGCTTTCTTT.

The chain links TRBV7-8 to TRBJ1-4; 7 nucleotides align to TRBD1. V lost 5 bases and J lost 5; bases outside the gene matches: 11. CDR1 and CDR2 (germline): SGHVS, FQNEAQ. CDR3 size: 16 residues. In DNA, the CDR3 is TGTGCCAGCAGCCCGCTAGGGACAGCCAAGAATGAAAAACTGTTTTTT. It codes for CASSPLGTAKNEKLFF.

The gene calls are TRBV14 and TRBJ1-1, with 7 bases lining up with TRBD1. Unmatched junction bases numbered 8, after V lost 3 bases and J lost 4 bases. CDR1 SGHDN and CDR2 FVKESK come from the germline V gene. The CDR3 covers 15 residues. The CDR3 DNA reads as TGTGCCAGCAGCCAGAGCAGGGGGAGGGGCACTGAAGCTTTCTTT. Translating it yields CASSQSRGRGTEAFF. Combining the CDR3 with reference TRBV14 and TRBJ1-1 gives the whole variable domain EAGVTQFPSHSVIEKGQTVTLRCDPISGHDNLYWYRRVMGKEIKFLLHFVKESKQDESGMPNNRFLAERTGGTYSTLKVQPAELEDSGVYFCASSQSRGRGTEAFFGQGTRLTVV.

The chain is built from TRBV18 and TRBJ2-7; the match to TRBD1 covers 8 bases. The germline CDR1 and CDR2 sequences are KGHSH and LQKENI. CDR3 length: 16 residues. Unmatched junction bases numbered 10, after V lost 0 bases and J lost 6 bases. CDR3 sequence: CASSPPGTDRGGEQYF. Written as DNA, the CDR3 is TGTGCCAGCTCACCACCCGGTACCGACAGGGGAGGCGAGCAGTACTTC.

The chain employs TRBV6-1 and TRBJ2-6; no clear D gene. V lost 6 bases and J lost 0, with 9 bases in between. Germline-derived CDR1 and CDR2 are MNHNS and SASEGT. The CDR3 totals 15 residues. The CDR3 protein is CASSFRRSGANVLTF. CDR3 in DNA: TGTGCCAGCAGCTTTAGACGCTCTGGGGCCAACGTCCTGACTTTC.

This rearrangement joins TRBV27 to TRBJ1-6, with 8 bases that match TRBD1. CDR1 MNHEY and CDR2 SMNVEV come from the germline V gene (reference sequence). With V trimmed by 6 bases and J by 8 bases, 15 bases remained unmatched. The CDR3 runs 17 residues. CDR3 coding DNA: TGTGCCAGCAGCTCCCCATACAGGGGGGAAAGACATTCACCCCTCCACTTT. This gives the protein CASSSPYRGERHSPLHF.

The chain uses TRBV19 and TRBJ1-3; D remains ambiguous. Germline CDR1 LNHDA, CDR2 SQIVND (reference sequence). V lost 7 bases and J lost 1, with 11 bases in between. This CDR3 is 14 amino acids long. In DNA, the CDR3 is TGTGCCAGTACCTCCCCTCTTTCTGGAAACACCATATATTTT. As protein: CASTSPLSGNTIYF.

The chain couples TRBV7-9 to TRBJ2-3, with 10 bases fitting TRBD2. The trim removed 3 bases at V and 3 bases at J, leaving 3 bases unmatched. The CDR3 sequence is 15 residues long. Germline loops: CDR1 SEHNR, CDR2 FQNEAQ (reference sequence). For the CDR3, the DNA is TGTGCCAGCAGCTTCAGCGGGAGGGCAACAGATACGCAGTATTTT. Residues: CASSFSGRATDTQYF.

The chain couples TRBV9 to TRBJ2-6, with unresolved D. Germline V CDR1 and CDR2: SGDLS, YYNGEE. The CDR3 is made up of 17 amino acids. Trimming removed 0 bases from V and 0 bases from J, with 10 bases in between. CDR3 coding DNA: TGTGCCAGCAGCGTAGAGGGCTTTTTCTCTGGGGCCAACGTCCTGACTTTC. This sequence encodes CASSVEGFFSGANVLTF.